This passage covers 16 T cell receptor beta chains from one sample sequenced in a study of early stage breast cancer tumors. TCRdb keeps only in-frame clones here, not all; method: immunoSEQ multiplex PCR. The profile covers some 70,000 clones, with 79% appearing a single time and 3.5% taken by the ten largest. Sequences were obtained from blood. Receptor source: a person in their 60s with breast cancer.

V usage is TRBV9 and J usage is TRBJ2-1, with 8 bases identical to TRBD1. V was clipped by 2 bases and J by 9 bases; unmatched bases: 7. The CDR3 runs to 14 residues. Germline lookup yields CDR1 SGDLS and CDR2 YYNGEE. The CDR3 region has the DNA TGTGCCAGCAGCGTCGGACAGGGTCTCGGTGAGCAGTTCTTC. This encodes CASSVGQGLGEQFF.

Here the CDR3 reads CASSSSVSGANVLTF. DNA for the CDR3: TGTGCCAGCAGTTCCTCAGTCTCTGGGGCCAACGTCCTGACTTTC. The chain recombines TRBV27 with TRBJ2-6; D not resolved. The CDR3 is 15 amino acids. V lost 4 bases and J lost 0, with 7 bases in between. The germline V gene encodes CDR1 MNHEY and CDR2 SMNVEV (reference sequence).

This rearrangement joins TRBV5-1 to TRBJ2-3; 9 nucleotides align to TRBD1. The germline CDR1 and CDR2 sequences are SGHRS and YFSETQ. The CDR3 spans 16 residues. Trimming took 4 bases from V and 2 from J; bases not matched to a gene: 8. The CDR3 DNA sequence: TGCGCCAGCAGCACATACGGGACAGGGAACACAGATACGCAGTATTTT. Translated, it gives CASSTYGTGNTDTQYF.

The rearrangement links TRBV5-1 to TRBJ1-1; 10 nucleotides align to TRBD1. The CDR3 has 14 amino acids. The germline V gene encodes CDR1 SGHRS and CDR2 YFSETQ. V lost 3 bases and J lost 4; bases outside the gene matches: 3. The CDR3 is CASSSDRGLTEAFF. DNA of the CDR3: TGCGCCAGCAGCTCCGACAGGGGGCTCACTGAAGCTTTCTTT.

This sequence joins TRBV28 and TRBJ1-4; D is unresolved. The V gene's germline CDR1 is MDHEN and CDR2 SYDVKM. The V and J ends lost 7 bases and 3 bases respectively, with 12 bases between them. The CDR3 extends over 14 amino acids. The CDR3 loop is CASNTRLPNEKLFF. In DNA, the CDR3 is TGTGCCAGCAACACGAGGTTGCCTAATGAAAAACTGTTTTTT.

The chain links TRBV9 to TRBJ1-4; 10 nucleotides match TRBD1. The germline gives CDR1 SGDLS, CDR2 YYNGEE. V dropped 2 bases and J dropped 1; count of bases not matched to a gene: 5. CDR3 length equals 17 residues. In DNA form, the CDR3 reads TGTGCCAGCAGCGTGGGGACAGGGGTAGGAACTAATGAAAAACTGTTTTTT. Residues: CASSVGTGVGTNEKLFF.

This chain uses TRBV5-6 with TRBJ2-3; 7 bases map to TRBD1. The germline V gene has CDR1 SGHDT and CDR2 YYEEEE. V shed 4 bases and J 2 bases; nucleotides not matched to a gene: 13. The CDR3 has 17 residues. In nucleotides, the CDR3 is TGTGCCAGCAGCCTTGCCGTAGGACAGGAGTTCACAGATACGCAGTATTTT. Translation: CASSLAVGQEFTDTQYF. Looking up the rest from reference TRBV5-6 and TRBJ2-3 gives the full variable domain: DAGVTQSPTHLIKTRGQQVTLRCSPKSGHDTVSWYQQALGQGPQFIFQYYEEEERQRGNFPDRFSGHQFPNYSSELNVNALLLGDSALYLCASSLAVGQEFTDTQYFGPGTRLTVL.

This clone ranks as medium-sized. This chain connects TRBV7-9 to TRBJ2-5; 9 bases are a match to TRBD1. With V trimmed by 4 bases and J by 3 bases, 9 bases remained unmatched. The CDR3 length is 16 residues. Germline CDR1 reads SEHNR; CDR2 reads FQNEAQ (reference sequence). The CDR3 DNA reads as TGTGCCAGCAGCTCTAACAGGGGGCCAAAAAAAGAGACCCAGTACTTC. Protein sequence: CASSSNRGPKKETQYF.

The V gene is TRBV28, the J gene TRBJ1-3; D is unclear. The CDR3 loop spans 11 amino acids. Trimming shortened V by 8 bases and J by 8 bases, and 10 bases separated the two germline ends. Per the germline V gene, CDR1 is MDHEN and CDR2 is SYDVKM. The CDR3 region has the DNA TGTGCCAGCGGAGAATCTGACACCATATATTTT. Its translation is CASGESDTIYF. The whole variable domain, remainder taken from reference TRBV28 and TRBJ1-3, is DVKVTQSSRYLVKRTGEKVFLECVQDMDHENMFWYRQDPGLGLRLIYFSYDVKMKEKGDIPEGYSVSREKKERFSLILESASTNQTSMYLCASGESDTIYFGEGSWLTVV.

The chain couples TRBV28 to TRBJ2-3, with TRBD1 matching 12 bases. The V and J ends lost 4 bases and 6 bases, in that order; junction bases with no gene match: 11. This CDR3 is built from 17 residues. Per the germline V gene, CDR1 is MDHEN and CDR2 is SYDVKM. The CDR3 region is CASSSSSGTGGLDTQYF. DNA of the CDR3: TGTGCCAGCAGTTCTTCCTCCGGGACAGGGGGCTTGGATACGCAGTATTTT.

The chain carries TRBV7-9 and TRBJ2-5, with D tentatively TRBD2 (7 bases). Trimming cost V 5 bases and J 5 bases, with 15 bases left between them. Germline V gene sequence: CDR1 SEHNR, CDR2 FQNEAQ (reference sequence). CDR3 length: 14 residues. In nucleotides, the CDR3 is TGTGCCAGCAGCCCGAGGGGGGGCGGTGAGACCCAGTACTTC. Translation gives CASSPRGGGETQYF.

The V call is TRBV7-3, the J call TRBJ2-1; D possibly corresponds to TRBD2 (6 bases). Trimming removed 2 bases from V and 7 bases from J, with 15 bases in between. Germline V lookup: CDR1 SGHTA, CDR2 FQGTGA. CDR3 length: 15 residues. CDR3 bases: TGTGCCAGCAGCTTAGAGGGTCGGCGGGAAAATGAGCAGTTCTTC. Protein product: CASSLEGRRENEQFF.

This clone was found a few times. The chain links TRBV18 to TRBJ2-2, with D uncertain. The V gene lost 4 bases and the J gene lost 4 bases, with 1 base spanning the gap. Germline V gene sequence: CDR1 KGHSH, CDR2 LQKENI. This CDR3 region has 11 residues. The CDR3 spells CASSRTGELFF. Here the CDR3 DNA reads TGTGCCAGCTCACGCACCGGGGAGCTGTTTTTT. The full variable domain, its missing parts supplied by reference TRBV18 and TRBJ2-2, is NAGVMQNPRHLVRRRGQEARLRCSPMKGHSHVYWYRQLPEEGLKFMVYLQKENIIDESGMPKERFSAEFPKEGPSILRIQQVVRGDSAAYFCASSRTGELFFGEGSRLTVL.

Comment on this clone: A read error may produce the germline difference seen at one junction end. V gene TRBV5-4 combines with J gene TRBJ2-3; 9 bases map to TRBD2. The germline V gene encodes CDR1 SGHNT and CDR2 YYREEE (reference sequence). The CDR3 consists of 15 residues. The CDR3 bases are TGTGCCAGCAGCTTACCCGGGACTAGCAGAGATACGCAGTATTTT. As protein: CASSLPGTSRDTQYF.

The gene calls are TRBV18 and TRBJ2-2; tentative D call: TRBD1 (6 bases). The CDR3 loop spans 17 amino acids. The V end lost 3 bases, the J end lost 5 bases, and 19 bases lay between the germline ends. CDR1 KGHSH and CDR2 LQKENI come from the germline V gene. The CDR3 here is CASSPRRLQGRTGELFF. DNA for the CDR3: TGTGCCAGCTCACCCCGCCGTTTACAGGGAAGGACCGGGGAGCTGTTTTTT.

This clone came up a few times. This chain joins TRBV15 and TRBJ1-1; D unclear. Germline CDR1 reads LNHNV; CDR2 reads YYDKDF (reference sequence). The length of the CDR3 is 12 residues. The V end lost 1 base, the J end lost 3 bases, and 3 bases lay between the germline ends. The CDR3 loop is CATSRVDTEAFF. The CDR3 region has the DNA TGTGCCACCAGCAGAGTGGACACTGAAGCTTTCTTT. The full variable domain, in which reference TRBV15 and TRBJ1-1 provide the parts outside the CDR3, is DAMVIQNPRYQVTQFGKPVTLSCSQTLNHNVMYWYQQKSSQAPKLLFHYYDKDFNNEADTPDNFQSRRPNTSFCFLDIRSPGLGDTAMYLCATSRVDTEAFFGQGTRLTVV.